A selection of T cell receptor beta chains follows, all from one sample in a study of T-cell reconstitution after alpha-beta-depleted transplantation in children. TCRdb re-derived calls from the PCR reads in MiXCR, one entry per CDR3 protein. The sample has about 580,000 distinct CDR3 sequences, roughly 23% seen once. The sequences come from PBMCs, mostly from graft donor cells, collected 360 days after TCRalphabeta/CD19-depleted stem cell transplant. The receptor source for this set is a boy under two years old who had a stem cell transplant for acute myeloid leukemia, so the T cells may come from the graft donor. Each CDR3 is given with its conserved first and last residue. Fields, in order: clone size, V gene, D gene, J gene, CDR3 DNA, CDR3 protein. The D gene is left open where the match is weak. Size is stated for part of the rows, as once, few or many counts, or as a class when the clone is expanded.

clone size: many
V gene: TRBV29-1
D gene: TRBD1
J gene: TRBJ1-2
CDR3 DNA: TGCAGCGTTGGACAGACAGGGGAAGATGGCTACACCTTC
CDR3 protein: CSVGQTGEDGYTF

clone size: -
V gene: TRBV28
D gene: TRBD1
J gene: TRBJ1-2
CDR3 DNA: TGTGCCAGCAGACAGACAGGGAGGGCCTATGGCTACACCTTC
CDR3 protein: CASRQTGRAYGYTF

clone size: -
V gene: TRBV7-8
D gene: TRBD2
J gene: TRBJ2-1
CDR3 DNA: TGTGCCAGCAGCTTTTCGGGAGGGGGGGCCTCCTACAATGAGCAGTTCTTC
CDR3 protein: CASSFSGGGASYNEQFF

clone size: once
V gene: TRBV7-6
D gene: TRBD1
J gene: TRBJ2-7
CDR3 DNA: TGTGCCAGCGCACCGGGACAGGGTTACGAGCAGTACTTC
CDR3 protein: CASAPGQGYEQYF

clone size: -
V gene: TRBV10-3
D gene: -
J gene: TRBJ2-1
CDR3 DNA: TGTGCCATCAGTCCTCAGATCTGGAATGAGCAGTTCTTC
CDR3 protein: CAISPQIWNEQFF

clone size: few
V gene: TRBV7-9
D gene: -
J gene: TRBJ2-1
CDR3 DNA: TGTGCCAGCAGCTTAGGGATGGGGACACGCAATGAGCAGTTCTTC
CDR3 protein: CASSLGMGTRNEQFF

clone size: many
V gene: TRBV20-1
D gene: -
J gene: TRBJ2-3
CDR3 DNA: TGCAGTGCTAGAGACCCGGGACTCCCCACAGATACGCAGTATTTT
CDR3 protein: CSARDPGLPTDTQYF

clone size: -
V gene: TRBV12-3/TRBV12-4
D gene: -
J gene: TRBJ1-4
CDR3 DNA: TGTGCCAGCAGTCTAGAGTGGGGGGTGTCAACTAATGAAAAACTGTTTTTT
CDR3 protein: CASSLEWGVSTNEKLFF

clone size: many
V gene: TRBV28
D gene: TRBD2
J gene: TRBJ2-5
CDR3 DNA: TGTGCCAGCAGACCGGGAGGGGGGAGAGCGCGAGAGACCCAGTACTTC
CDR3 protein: CASRPGGGRARETQYF

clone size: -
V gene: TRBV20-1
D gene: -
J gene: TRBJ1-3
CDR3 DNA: TGCAGTGCTAGAAACTCGATCTCTGGAAACACCATATATTTT
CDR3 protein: CSARNSISGNTIYF

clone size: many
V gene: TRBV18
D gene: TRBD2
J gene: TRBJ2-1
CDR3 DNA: TGTGCCAGCTCACGGGAAGCGCGGGAGAACAATGAGCAGTTCTTC
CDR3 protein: CASSREARENNEQFF

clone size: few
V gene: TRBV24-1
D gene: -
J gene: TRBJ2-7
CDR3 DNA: TGTGCCACCAGTGAAGGACAGAGCTCCTACGAGCAGTACTTC
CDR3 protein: CATSEGQSSYEQYF

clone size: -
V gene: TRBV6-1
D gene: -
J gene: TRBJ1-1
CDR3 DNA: TGTGCCAGCAGTCATCCGGCAGGGATAAGGACTGAAGCTTTCTTT
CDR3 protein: CASSHPAGIRTEAFF

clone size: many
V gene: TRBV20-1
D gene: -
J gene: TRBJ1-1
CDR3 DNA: TGCAGTGCTAGTCGCGGCGTGAACACTGAAGCTTTCTTT
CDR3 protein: CSASRGVNTEAFF

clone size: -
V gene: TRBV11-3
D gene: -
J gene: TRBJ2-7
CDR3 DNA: TGTGCCAGCAGCTTTTCCTTTGGACTGGCGCCGTACGAGCAGTACTTC
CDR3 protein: CASSFSFGLAPYEQYF

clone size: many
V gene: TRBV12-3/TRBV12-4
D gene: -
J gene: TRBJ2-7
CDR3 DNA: TGTGCCAGTTCGAGGCCCCACTCCTACGAGCAGTACTTC
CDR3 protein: CASSRPHSYEQYF

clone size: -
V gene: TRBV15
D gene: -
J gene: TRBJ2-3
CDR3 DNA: TGTGCCACCAGCCCAGGACCAAACACAGATACGCAGTATTTT
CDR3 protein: CATSPGPNTDTQYF

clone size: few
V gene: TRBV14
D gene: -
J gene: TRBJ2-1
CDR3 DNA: TGTGCCAGCAGCCAAGTAAAGTCTCTAGATGAGCAGTTCTTC
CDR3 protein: CASSQVKSLDEQFF

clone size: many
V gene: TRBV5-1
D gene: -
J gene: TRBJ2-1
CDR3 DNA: TGCGCCAGCAGCCGGGGGGCCCCGAATGAGCAGTTCTTC
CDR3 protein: CASSRGAPNEQFF

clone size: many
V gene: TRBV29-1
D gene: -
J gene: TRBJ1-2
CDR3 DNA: TGCAGCGTTGAAGCTTATGGGGGAGTGAATGGCTACACCTTC
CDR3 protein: CSVEAYGGVNGYTF

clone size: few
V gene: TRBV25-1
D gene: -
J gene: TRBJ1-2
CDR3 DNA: TGTGCCAGCAGTGAATATCGGGCTCACTATGGCTACACCTTC
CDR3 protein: CASSEYRAHYGYTF

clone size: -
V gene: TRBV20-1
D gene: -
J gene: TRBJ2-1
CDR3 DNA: TGCAGTGCTAGAGAAGGGGGACTGATCTACAATGAGCAGTTCTTC
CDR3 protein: CSAREGGLIYNEQFF

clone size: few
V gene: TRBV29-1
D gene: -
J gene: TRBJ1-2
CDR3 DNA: TGCAGCGTTGAAGATCGGCCTATGCTCTATGGCTACACCTTC
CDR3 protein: CSVEDRPMLYGYTF

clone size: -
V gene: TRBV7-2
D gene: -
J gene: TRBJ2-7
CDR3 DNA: TGTGCCAGCAGCTCGACGCTATCCTACGAGCAGTACTTC
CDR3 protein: CASSSTLSYEQYF

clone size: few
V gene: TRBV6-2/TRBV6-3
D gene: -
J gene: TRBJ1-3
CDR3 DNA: TGTGCCAGCAGTTACCGGGAGAGCTCTGGAAACACCATATATTTT
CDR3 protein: CASSYRESSGNTIYF

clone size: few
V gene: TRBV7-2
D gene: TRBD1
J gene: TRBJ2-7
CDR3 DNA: TGTGCCAGCAGCTTTGCAGGGACAGCAGCAGACGAGCAGTACTTC
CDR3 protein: CASSFAGTAADEQYF

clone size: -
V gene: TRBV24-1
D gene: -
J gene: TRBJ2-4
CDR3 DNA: TGTGCCACCAGTGATTCGGGACAAGAGAAAAACGGCCTTAACATTCAGTACTTC
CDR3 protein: CATSDSGQEKNGLNIQYF

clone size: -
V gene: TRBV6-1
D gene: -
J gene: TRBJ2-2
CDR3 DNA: TGTGCCAGCAGTACCCCTGGGGGGGCCGACACCGGGGAGCTGTTTTTT
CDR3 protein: CASSTPGGADTGELFF

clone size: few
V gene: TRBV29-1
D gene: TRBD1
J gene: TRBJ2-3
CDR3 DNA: TGCAGCGTGGACAATGGACAGGGGGTCGCAGATACGCAGTATTTT
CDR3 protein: CSVDNGQGVADTQYF

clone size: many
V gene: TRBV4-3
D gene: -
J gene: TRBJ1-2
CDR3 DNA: TGCGCCAGCAGCCAAGATGGGGAGCCAGGGTTCGCCGCTAACTATGGCTACACCTTC
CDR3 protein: CASSQDGEPGFAANYGYTF

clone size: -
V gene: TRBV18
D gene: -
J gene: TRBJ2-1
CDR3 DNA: TGTGCCAGCTCACTCTCCGGGACTTCGAATGAGCAGTTCTTC
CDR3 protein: CASSLSGTSNEQFF

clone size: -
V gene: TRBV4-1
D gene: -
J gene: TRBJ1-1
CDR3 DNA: TGCGCCAGCAGCCCGGGGGGTGGGGCGAACACTGAAGCTTTCTTT
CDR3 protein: CASSPGGGANTEAFF

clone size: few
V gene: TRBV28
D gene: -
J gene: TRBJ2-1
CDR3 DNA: TGTGCCAGCAGTTTAGCGGTATCCTACAATGAGCAGTTCTTC
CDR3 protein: CASSLAVSYNEQFF

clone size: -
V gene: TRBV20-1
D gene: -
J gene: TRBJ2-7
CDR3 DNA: TGCAGTGCTGAGGTTTCCTACGAGCAGTACTTC
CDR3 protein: CSAEVSYEQYF

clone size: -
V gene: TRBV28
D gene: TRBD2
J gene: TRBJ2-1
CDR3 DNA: TGTGCCAGCAGTTTGCTGTGGGGGGGATACAATGAGCAGTTCTTC
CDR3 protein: CASSLLWGGYNEQFF

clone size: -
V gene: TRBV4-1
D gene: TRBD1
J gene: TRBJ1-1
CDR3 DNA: TGCGCCAGCAGCCCCGGACAGGGTAGGTACACTGAAGCTTTCTTT
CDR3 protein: CASSPGQGRYTEAFF